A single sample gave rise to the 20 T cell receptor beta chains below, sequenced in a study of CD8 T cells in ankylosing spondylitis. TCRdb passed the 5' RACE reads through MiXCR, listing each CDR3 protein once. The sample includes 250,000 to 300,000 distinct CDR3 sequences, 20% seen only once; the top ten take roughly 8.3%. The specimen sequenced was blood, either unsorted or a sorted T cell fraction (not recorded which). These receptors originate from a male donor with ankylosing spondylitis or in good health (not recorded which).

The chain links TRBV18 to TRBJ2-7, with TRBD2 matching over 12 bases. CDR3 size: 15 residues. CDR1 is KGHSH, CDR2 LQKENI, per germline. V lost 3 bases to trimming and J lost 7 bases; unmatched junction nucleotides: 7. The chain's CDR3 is CASSPIGLAGQEQYV. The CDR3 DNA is TGTGCCAGCTCACCCATAGGACTAGCGGGACAAGAGCAGTACGTC.

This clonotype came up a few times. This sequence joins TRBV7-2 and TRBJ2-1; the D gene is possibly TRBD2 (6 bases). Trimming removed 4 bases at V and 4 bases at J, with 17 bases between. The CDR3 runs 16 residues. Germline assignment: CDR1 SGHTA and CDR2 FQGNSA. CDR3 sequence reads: CASSSLLWAGYNEQFF. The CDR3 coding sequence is TGTGCCAGCAGCTCCCTATTATGGGCGGGATACAATGAGCAGTTCTTC. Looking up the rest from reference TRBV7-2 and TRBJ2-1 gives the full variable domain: GAGVSQSPSNKVTEKGKDVELRCDPISGHTALYWYRQSLGQGLEFLIYFQGNSAPDKSGLPSDRFSAERTGGSVSTLTIQRTQQEDSAVYLCASSSLLWAGYNEQFFGPGTRLTVL.

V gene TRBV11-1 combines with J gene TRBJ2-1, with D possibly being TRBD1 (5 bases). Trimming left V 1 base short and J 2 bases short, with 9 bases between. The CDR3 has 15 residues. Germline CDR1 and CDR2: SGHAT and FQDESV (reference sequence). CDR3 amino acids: CASSLVGAAYNEQFF. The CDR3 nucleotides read TGTGCCAGCAGCTTAGTTGGGGCAGCCTACAATGAGCAGTTCTTC.

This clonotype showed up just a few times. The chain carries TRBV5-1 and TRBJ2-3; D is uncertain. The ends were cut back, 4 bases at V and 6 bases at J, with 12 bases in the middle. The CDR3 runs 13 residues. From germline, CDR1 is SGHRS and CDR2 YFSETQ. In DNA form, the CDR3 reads TGCGCCAGCAGCCTCGATAGTTGGGATACGCAGTATTTT. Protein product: CASSLDSWDTQYF.

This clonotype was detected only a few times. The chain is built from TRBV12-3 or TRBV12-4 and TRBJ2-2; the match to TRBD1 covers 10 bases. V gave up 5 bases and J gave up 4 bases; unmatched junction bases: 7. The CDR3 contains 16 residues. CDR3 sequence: CASSLFGTGVTGELFF. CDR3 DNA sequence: TGTGCCAGCAGTCTCTTTGGGACAGGGGTCACCGGGGAGCTGTTTTTT.

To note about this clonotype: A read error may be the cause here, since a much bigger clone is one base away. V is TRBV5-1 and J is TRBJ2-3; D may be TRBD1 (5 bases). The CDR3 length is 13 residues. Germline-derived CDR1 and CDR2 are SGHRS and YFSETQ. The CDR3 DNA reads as TGCGCCAGCAGCCCAACAGGCACAGATAGGCAGTATTTT. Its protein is CASSPTGTDRQYF. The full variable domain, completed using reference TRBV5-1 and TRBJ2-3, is KAGVTQTPRYLIKTRGQQVTLSCSPISGHRSVSWYQQTPGQGLQFLFEYFSETQRNKGNFPGRFSGRQFSNSRSEMNVSTLELGDSALYLCASSPTGTDRQYFGPGTRLTVL.

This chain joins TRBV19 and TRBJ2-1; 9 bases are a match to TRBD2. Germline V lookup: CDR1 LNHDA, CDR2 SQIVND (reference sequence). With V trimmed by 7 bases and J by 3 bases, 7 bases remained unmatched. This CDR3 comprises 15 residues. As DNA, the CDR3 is TGTGCCAGTACCTTAGGGACTAGCCTCTACAATGAGCAGTTCTTC. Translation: CASTLGTSLYNEQFF.

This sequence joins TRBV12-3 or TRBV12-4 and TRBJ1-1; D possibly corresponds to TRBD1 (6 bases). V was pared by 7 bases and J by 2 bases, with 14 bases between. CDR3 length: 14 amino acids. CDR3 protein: CASTRLGTNTEAFF. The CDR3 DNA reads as TGTGCCAGCACCCGTCTGGGGACAAACACTGAAGCTTTCTTT.

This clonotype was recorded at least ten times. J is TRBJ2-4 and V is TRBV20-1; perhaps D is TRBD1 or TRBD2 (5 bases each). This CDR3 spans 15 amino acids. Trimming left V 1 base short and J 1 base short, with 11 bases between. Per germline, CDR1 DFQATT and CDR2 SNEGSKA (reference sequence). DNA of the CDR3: TGCAGTGCTAGAGTACCCGGGGCGGCCAAAAACATTCAGTACTTC. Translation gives CSARVPGAAKNIQYF.

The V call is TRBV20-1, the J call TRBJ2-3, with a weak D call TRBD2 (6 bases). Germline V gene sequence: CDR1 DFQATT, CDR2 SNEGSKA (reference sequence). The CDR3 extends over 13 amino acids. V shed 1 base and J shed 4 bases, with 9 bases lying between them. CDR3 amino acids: CSARVPGADTQYF. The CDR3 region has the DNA TGCAGTGCTAGAGTCCCGGGAGCAGATACGCAGTATTTT.

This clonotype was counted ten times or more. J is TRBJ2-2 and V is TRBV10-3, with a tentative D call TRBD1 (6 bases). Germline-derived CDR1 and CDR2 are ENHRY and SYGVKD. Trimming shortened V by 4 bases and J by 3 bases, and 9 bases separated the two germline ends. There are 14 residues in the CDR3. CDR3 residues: CAISAQGYTGELFF. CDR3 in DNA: TGTGCCATCAGTGCACAGGGTTACACCGGGGAGCTGTTTTTT.

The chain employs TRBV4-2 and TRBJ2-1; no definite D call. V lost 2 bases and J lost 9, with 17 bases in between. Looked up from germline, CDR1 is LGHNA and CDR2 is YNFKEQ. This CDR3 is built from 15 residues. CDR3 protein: CASSQLGPPSSEQFF. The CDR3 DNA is TGTGCCAGCAGCCAACTAGGGCCACCCTCGTCTGAGCAGTTCTTC.

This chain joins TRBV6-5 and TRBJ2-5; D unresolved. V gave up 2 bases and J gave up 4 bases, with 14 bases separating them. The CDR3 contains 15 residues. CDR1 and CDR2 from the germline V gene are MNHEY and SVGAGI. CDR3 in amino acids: CASSYAQIEGETQYF. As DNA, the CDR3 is TGTGCCAGCAGTTACGCACAAATTGAAGGAGAGACCCAGTACTTC.

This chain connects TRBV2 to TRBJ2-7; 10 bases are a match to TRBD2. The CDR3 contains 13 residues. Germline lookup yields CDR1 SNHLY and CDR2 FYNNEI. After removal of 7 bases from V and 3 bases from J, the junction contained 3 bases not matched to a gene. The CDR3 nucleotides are TGTGCCAGCATCAGGACTAGCGGCTACGAGCAGTACGTC. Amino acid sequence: CASIRTSGYEQYV.

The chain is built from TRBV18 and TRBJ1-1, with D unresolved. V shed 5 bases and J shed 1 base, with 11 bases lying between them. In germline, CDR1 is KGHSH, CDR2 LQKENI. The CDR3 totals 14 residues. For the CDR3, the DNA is TGTGCCAGCTCAGAATCGACGGCGAACACTGAAGCTTTCTTT. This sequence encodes CASSESTANTEAFF. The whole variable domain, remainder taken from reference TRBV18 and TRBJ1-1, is NAGVMQNPRHLVRRRGQEARLRCSPMKGHSHVYWYRQLPEEGLKFMVYLQKENIIDESGMPKERFSAEFPKEGPSILRIQQVVRGDSAAYFCASSESTANTEAFFGQGTRLTVV.

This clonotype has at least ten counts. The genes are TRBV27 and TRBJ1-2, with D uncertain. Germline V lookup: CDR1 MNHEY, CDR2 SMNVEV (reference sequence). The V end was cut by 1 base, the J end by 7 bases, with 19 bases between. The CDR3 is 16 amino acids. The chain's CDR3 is CASSLYGPSTIAGYTF. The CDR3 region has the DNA TGTGCCAGCAGTTTATATGGCCCCTCAACTATAGCTGGCTACACCTTC.

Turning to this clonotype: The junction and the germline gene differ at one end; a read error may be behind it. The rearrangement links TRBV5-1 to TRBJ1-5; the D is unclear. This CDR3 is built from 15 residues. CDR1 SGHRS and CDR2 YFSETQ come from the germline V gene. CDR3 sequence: CASRLDDLGNQPQHF. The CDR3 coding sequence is TGCGCCAGCAGGTTGGATGACCTCGGGAATCAGCCCCAGCATTTT.

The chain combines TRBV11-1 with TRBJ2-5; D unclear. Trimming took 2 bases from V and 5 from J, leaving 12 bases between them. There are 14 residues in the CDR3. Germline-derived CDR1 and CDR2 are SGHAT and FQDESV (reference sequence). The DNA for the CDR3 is TGTGCCAGCAGCTTAAGTCAGACCGGGGAGACCCAGTACTTC. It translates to CASSLSQTGETQYF.

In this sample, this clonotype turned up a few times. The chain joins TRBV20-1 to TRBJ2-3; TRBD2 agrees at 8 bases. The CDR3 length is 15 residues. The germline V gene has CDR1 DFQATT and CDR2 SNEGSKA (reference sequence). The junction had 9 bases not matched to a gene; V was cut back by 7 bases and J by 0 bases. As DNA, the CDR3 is TGCAGTGTAAGGGTGGCTAGCGGGAGCACAGATACGCAGTATTTT. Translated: CSVRVASGSTDTQYF.

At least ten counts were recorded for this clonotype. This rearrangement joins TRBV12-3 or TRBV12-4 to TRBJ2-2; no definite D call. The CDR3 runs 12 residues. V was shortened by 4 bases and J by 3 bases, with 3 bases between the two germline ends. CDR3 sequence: CASSSYTGELFF. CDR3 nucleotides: TGTGCCAGCAGTTCCTACACCGGGGAGCTGTTTTTT.